This TCR beta chain was recovered during a study of OX40 agonist ivuxolimab in advanced cancers. The CDR3 is 15 residues long. V shed 4 bases, J shed 5 bases, and the junction held 9 bases outside the gene matches. CDR1 and CDR2 from the germline V gene are WNHNN and SYGVQD (reference sequence). The method was immunoSEQ multiplex PCR; TCRdb's version includes in-frame clones alone and lacks a portion of them. This sample has around 95,000 clones, with 90% found just once. This sequence originates from an adult with an advanced solid tumor such as melanoma, head and neck, liver or kidney cancer. The rearrangement links TRBV10-1 to TRBJ2-7, with 9 bases aligning to TRBD1. Sample: CD4+ or CD8+ T cells sorted from blood, taken in a trial of the OX40 agonist ivuxolimab. The CDR3 loop is CASSGSGQGLDEQYF. In nucleotides, the CDR3 is TGCGCCAGCAGTGGGTCGGGACAGGGCCTTGACGAGCAGTACTTC.